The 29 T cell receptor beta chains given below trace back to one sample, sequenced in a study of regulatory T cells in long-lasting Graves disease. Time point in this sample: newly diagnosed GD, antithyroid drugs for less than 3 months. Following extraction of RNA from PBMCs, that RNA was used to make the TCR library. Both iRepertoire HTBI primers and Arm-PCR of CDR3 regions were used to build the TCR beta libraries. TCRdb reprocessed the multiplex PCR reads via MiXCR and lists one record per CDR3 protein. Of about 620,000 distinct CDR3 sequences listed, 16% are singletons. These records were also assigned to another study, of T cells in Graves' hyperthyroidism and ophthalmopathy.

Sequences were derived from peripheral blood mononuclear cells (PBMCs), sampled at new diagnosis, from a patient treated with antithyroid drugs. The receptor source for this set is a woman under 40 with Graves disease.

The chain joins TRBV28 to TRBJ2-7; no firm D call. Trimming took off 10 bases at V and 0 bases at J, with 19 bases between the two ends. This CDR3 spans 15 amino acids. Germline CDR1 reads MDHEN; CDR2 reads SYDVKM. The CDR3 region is CATSGGSRGSYEQYF. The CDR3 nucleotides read TGTGCCACCTCAGGTGGCAGCCGAGGCTCCTACGAGCAGTACTTC.

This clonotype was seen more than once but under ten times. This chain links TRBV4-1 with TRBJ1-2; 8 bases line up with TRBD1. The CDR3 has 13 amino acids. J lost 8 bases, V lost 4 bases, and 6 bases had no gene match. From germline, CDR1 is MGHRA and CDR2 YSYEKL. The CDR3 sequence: CASSRSTGDGYTF. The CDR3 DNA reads TGCGCCAGCAGCCGATCGACAGGGGACGGCTACACCTTC.

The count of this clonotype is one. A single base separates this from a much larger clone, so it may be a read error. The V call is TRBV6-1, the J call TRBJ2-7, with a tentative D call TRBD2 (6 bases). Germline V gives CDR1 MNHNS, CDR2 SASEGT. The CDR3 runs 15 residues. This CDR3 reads CPSGGGLNQPYEQYF. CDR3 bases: TGTCCCAGCGGTGGGGGACTTAATCAACCCTACGAGCAGTACTTC.

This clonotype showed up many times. CDR3 in amino acids: CASTRSGTKTNTDTQYF. In DNA form, the CDR3 reads TGTGCCAGCACCCGTAGCGGGACAAAAACAAACACAGATACGCAGTATTTT. The chain is built from TRBV28 and TRBJ2-3; 8 bases are shared with TRBD2. Germline CDR1 MDHEN, CDR2 SYDVKM. There are 17 residues in the CDR3. V lost 7 bases to trimming and J lost 2 bases; unmatched junction nucleotides: 14.

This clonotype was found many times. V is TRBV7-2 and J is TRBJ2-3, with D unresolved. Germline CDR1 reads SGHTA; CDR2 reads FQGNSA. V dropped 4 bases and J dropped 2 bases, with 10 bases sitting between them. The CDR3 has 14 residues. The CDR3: CASSWLGFTDTQYF. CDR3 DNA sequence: TGTGCCAGCAGCTGGCTGGGGTTCACAGATACGCAGTATTTT.

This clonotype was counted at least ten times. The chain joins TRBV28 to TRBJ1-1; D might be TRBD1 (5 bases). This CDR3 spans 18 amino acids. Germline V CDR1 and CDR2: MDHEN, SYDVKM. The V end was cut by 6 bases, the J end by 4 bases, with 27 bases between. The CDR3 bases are TGTGCCAGCAGCGGCCCCCCCTCGAGCGGGGGTTATGGCACTGAAGCTTTCTTT. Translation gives CASSGPPSSGGYGTEAFF. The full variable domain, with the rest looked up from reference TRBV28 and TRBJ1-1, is DVKVTQSSRYLVKRTGEKVFLECVQDMDHENMFWYRQDPGLGLRLIYFSYDVKMKEKGDIPEGYSVSREKKERFSLILESASTNQTSMYLCASSGPPSSGGYGTEAFFGQGTRLTVV.

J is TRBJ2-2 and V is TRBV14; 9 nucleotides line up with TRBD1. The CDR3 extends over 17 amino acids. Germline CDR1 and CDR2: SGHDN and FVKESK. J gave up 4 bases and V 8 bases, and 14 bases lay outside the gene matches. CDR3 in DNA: TGTGCCAGCTCCCAAGGACAGGGGCCCGGTAGCACCGGGGAGCTGTTTTTT. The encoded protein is CASSQGQGPGSTGELFF.

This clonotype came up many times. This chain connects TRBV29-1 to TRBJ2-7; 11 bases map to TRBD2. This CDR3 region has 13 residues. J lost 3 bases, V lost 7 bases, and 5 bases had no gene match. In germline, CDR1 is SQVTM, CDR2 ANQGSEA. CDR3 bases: TGCAGCGCCCGACTAGCGGGACACTACGAGCAGTACTTC. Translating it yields CSARLAGHYEQYF.

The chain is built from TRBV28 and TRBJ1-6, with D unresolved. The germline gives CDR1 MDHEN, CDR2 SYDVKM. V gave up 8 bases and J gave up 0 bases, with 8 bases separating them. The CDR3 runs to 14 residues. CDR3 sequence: CASYTSSYNSPLHF. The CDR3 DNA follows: TGTGCCAGCTATACGAGCTCCTATAATTCACCCCTCCACTTT.

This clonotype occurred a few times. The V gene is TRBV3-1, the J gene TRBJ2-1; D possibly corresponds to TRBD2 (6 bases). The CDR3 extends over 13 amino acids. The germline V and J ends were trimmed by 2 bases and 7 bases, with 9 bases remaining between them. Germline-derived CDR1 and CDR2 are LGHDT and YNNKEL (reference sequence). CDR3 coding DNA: TGTGCCAGCAGCCAAATTGGGGGGAATGAGCAGTTCTTC. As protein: CASSQIGGNEQFF.

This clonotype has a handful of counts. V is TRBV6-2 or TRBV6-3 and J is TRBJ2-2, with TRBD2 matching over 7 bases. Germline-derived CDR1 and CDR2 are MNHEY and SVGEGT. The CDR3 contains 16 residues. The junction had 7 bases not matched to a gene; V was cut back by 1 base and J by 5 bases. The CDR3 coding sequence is TGTGCCAGCAGTTACTGGGAGGGCCTGGGGACCGGGGAGCTGTTTTTT. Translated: CASSYWEGLGTGELFF.

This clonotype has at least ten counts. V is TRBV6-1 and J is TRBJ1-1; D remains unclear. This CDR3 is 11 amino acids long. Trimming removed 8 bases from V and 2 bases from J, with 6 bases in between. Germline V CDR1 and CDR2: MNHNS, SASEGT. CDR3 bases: TGTGCCAGCGACCCTAACACTGAAGCTTTCTTT. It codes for CASDPNTEAFF.

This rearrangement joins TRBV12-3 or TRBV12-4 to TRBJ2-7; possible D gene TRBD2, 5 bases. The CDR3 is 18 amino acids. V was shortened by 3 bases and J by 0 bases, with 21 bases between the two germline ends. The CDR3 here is CASSFRWENSPYSYEQYF. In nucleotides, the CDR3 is TGTGCCAGCAGTTTTAGGTGGGAGAATAGCCCCTACTCCTACGAGCAGTACTTC.

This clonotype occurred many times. The CDR3 DNA reads as TGTGCCAGCAGCCCGAACTCCCCACAGGGGGGAGAGACCCAGTACTTC. Translated: CASSPNSPQGGETQYF. The V and J genes are TRBV11-2 and TRBJ2-5; 8 bases are a match to TRBD1. Germline V CDR1 and CDR2: SGHAT, FQNNGV. The CDR3 extends over 16 amino acids. The J segment lost 4 bases and the V segment lost 5 bases, leaving 12 bases of the junction unmatched.

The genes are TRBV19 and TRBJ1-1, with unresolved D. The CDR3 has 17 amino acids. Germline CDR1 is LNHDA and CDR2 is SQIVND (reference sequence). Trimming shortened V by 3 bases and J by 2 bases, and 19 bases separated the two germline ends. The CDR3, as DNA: TGTGCCAGTAGTATTACGGGCGGGTGGATTTTTAACACTGAAGCTTTCTTT. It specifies CASSITGGWIFNTEAFF.

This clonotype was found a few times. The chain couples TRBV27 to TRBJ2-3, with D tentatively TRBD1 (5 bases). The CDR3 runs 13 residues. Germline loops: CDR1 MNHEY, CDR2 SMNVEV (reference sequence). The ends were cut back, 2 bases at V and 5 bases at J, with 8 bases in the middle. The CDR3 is CASSLGAKDTQYF. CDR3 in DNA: TGTGCCAGCAGTTTAGGGGCGAAAGATACGCAGTATTTT.

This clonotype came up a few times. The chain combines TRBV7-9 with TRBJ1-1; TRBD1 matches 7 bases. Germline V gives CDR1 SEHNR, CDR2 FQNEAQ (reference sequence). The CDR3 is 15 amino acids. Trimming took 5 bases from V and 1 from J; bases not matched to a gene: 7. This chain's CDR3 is CASSARQGQNTEAFF. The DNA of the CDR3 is TGTGCCAGCAGCGCCCGACAGGGCCAGAACACTGAAGCTTTCTTT.

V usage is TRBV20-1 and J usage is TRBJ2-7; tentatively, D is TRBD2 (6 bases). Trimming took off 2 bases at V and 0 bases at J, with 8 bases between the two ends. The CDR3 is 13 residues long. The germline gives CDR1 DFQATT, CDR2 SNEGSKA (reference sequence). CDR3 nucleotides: TGCAGTGCTAGACGGGAGTACTCCTACGAGCAGTACTTC. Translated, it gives CSARREYSYEQYF.

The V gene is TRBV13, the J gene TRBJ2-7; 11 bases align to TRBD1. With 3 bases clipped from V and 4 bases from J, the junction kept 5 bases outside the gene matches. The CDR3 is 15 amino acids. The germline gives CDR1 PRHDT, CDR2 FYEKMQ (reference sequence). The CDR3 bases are TGTGCCAGCAGCTTTACGGGACAGGGGGGATACGAGCAGTACTTC. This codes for CASSFTGQGGYEQYF.

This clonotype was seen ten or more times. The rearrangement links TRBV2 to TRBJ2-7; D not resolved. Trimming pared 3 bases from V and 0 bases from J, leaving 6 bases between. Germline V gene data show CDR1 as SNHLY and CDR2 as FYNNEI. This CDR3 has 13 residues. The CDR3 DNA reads TGTGCCAGCAGTGACGGTCTCTCCTACGAGCAGTACTTC. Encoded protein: CASSDGLSYEQYF. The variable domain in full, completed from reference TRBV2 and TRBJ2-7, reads EPEVTQTPSHQVTQMGQEVILRCVPISNHLYFYWYRQILGQKVEFLVSFYNNEISEKSEIFDDQFSVERPDGSNFTLKIRSTKLEDSAMYFCASSDGLSYEQYFGPGTRLTVT.

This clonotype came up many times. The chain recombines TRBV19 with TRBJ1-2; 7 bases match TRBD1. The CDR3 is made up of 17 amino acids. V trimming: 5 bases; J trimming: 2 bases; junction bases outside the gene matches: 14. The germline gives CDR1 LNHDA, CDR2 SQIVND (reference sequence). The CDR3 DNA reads TGTGCCAGTAGTGTGCCCGCAGGACAGGCGCTCAACTATGGCTACACCTTC. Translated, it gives CASSVPAGQALNYGYTF.

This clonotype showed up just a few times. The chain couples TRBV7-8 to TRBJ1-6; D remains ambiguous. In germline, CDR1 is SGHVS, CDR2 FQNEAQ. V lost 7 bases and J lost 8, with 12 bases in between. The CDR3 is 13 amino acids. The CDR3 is CASNRTPHSPLHF. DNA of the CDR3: TGTGCCAGCAATAGGACGCCTCATTCACCCCTCCACTTT.

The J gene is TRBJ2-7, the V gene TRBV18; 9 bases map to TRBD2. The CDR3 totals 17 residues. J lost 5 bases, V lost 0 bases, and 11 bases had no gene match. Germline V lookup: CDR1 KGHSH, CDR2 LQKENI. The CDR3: CASSPPNVPAGGHEQYF. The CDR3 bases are TGTGCCAGCTCACCACCGAATGTTCCAGCGGGAGGACACGAGCAGTACTTC.

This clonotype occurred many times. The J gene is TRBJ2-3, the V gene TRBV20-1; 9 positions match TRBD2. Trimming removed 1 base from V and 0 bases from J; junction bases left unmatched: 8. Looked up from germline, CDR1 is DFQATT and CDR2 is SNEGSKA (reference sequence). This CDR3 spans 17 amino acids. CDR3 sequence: CSARGPESGGSTDTQYF. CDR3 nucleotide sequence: TGCAGTGCTAGAGGACCCGAAAGCGGGGGGAGCACAGATACGCAGTATTTT.

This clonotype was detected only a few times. This chain's CDR3 is CASSPAHGRTDTQYF. In DNA form, the CDR3 reads TGTGCCAGCAGCCCCGCACATGGGCGCACAGATACGCAGTATTTT. This chain uses TRBV12-3 or TRBV12-4 with TRBJ2-3; D uncertain. This CDR3 region has 15 residues. V was clipped by 6 bases and J by 1 base, with 14 bases between them.

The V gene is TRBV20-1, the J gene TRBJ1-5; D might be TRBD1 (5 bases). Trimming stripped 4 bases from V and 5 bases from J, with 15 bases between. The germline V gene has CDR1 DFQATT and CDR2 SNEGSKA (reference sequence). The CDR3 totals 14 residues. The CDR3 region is CSAKRGRVDQPQHF. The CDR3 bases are TGCAGTGCTAAGAGGGGCAGGGTAGATCAGCCCCAGCATTTT.

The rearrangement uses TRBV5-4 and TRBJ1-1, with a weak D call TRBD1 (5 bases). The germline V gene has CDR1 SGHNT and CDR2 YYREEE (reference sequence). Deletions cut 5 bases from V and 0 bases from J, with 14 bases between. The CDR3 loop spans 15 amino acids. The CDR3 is CASRLQRGMNTEAFF. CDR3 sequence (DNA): TGTGCCAGCAGACTCCAACGGGGGATGAACACTGAAGCTTTCTTT.

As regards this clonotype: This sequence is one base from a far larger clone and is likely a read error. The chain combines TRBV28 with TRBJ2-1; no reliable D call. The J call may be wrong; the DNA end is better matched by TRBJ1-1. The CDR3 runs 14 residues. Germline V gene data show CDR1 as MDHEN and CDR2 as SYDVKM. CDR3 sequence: CASSLRALGSEAFF. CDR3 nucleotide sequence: TGTGCCAGCAGTTTACGGGCTCTGGGATCTGAAGCTTTCTTT.

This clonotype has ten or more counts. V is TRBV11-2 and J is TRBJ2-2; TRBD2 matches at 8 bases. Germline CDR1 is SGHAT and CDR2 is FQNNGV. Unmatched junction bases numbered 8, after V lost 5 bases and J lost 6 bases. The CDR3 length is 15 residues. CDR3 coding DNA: TGTGCCAGCAGCCGCATTCGGGGGGGACCCGGGGAGCTGTTTTTT. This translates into CASSRIRGGPGELFF.